These 24 T cell receptor beta chains share one sample of origin, sequenced in a study of glioma-infiltrating T cells. Using RNA template, CDR3s of TCR alpha and beta were amplified with iRepertoire arm-PCR. TCRdb called the multiplex PCR reads again in MiXCR, with one record for every CDR3 protein. The table lists more than 300,000 distinct CDR3 sequences, 41% of them singletons. Input material: glioma tissue, nonneoplastic brain tissue, or PBMCs (not recorded which). These TCRs come from a human donor with low-grade glioma or glioblastoma, undergoing nonglioma brain surgery, or in good health (not recorded which).

Turning to this clonotype: Being one base from a much bigger clone, this may be a read error. This rearrangement joins TRBV4-2 to TRBJ1-4; 10 bases line up with TRBD1. The CDR3 length is 16 residues. The germline gives CDR1 LGHNA, CDR2 YNFKEQ. The CDR3 nucleotides are TGTGCCAGCAGCCAAGTCGCCGGGACAGGGGATGAAAGACTGTTTTTT. Encoded protein: CASSQVAGTGDERLFF.

V gene TRBV4-1 combines with J gene TRBJ2-3; 9 bases fit TRBD2. Germline CDR1 is MGHRA and CDR2 is YSYEKL. The CDR3 contains 17 residues. J gave up 3 bases and V 4 bases, and 11 bases lay outside the gene matches. The CDR3 nucleotides are TGCGCCAGCAGCCCTTCAGTCCCTAGCGGGATTACAGATACGCAGTATTTT. Encoded protein: CASSPSVPSGITDTQYF.

The chain links TRBV7-9 to TRBJ2-7, with D unclear. V lost 5 bases and J lost 2, with 10 bases in between. There are 13 residues in the CDR3. The germline V gene has CDR1 SEHNR and CDR2 FQNEAQ (reference sequence). CDR3 sequence (DNA): TGTGCCAGCAGCCCCAAAGGGCCCTACGAGCAGTACTTC. Translated, it gives CASSPKGPYEQYF.

The chain links TRBV5-1 to TRBJ1-1; 7 bases line up with TRBD1. The CDR3 covers 15 residues. Germline assignment: CDR1 SGHRS and CDR2 YFSETQ. V was pared by 4 bases and J by 0 bases, with 6 bases of the junction left unmatched. The CDR3 DNA reads as TGCGCCAGCAGCCTGACAGGGACCTTGAACACTGAAGCTTTCTTT. Its translation: CASSLTGTLNTEAFF.

This clonotype has a handful of counts. J is TRBJ2-2 and V is TRBV20-1; D remains unclear. V was clipped by 5 bases and J by 3 bases, with 13 bases between them. The CDR3 runs to 14 residues. CDR1 DFQATT and CDR2 SNEGSKA come from the germline V gene (reference sequence). The CDR3 nucleotides are TGCAGTGCTCCCGTTCTAGGCGACACCGGGGAGCTGTTTTTT. This codes for CSAPVLGDTGELFF.

The V and J genes are TRBV19 and TRBJ2-7; D not certain. Trimming cost V 5 bases and J 3 bases, with 8 bases left between them. The CDR3 is 12 residues long. CDR1 and CDR2 from the germline V gene are LNHDA and SQIVND (reference sequence). The CDR3 spells CASSANSYEQYF. CDR3 nucleotide sequence: TGTGCCAGTAGTGCAAACAGCTACGAGCAGTACTTC.

As regards this clonotype: Here the CDR3 omits its conserved ending phenylalanine or tryptophan, so a read error is the likely source. V gene TRBV4-3 combines with J gene TRBJ1-1; no definite D call. Trimming stripped 0 bases from V and 3 bases from J, with 11 bases between. The CDR3 consists of 15 residues. The germline V gene encodes CDR1 LGHNA and CDR2 YSLEER. The CDR3 loop is CASSQDLGRYTEAFL. The CDR3 DNA is TGCGCCAGCAGCCAAGACCTTGGGCGATACACTGAAGCTTTCTTA.

This clonotype was seen a handful of times. The chain links TRBV10-3 to TRBJ2-7, with 7 nucleotides matching TRBD1. With V trimmed by 9 bases and J by 0 bases, 5 bases remained unmatched. CDR3 length: 13 residues. The V gene's germline CDR1 is ENHRY and CDR2 SYGVKD. The CDR3 loop is CAIAGTVSYEQYF. CDR3 bases: TGTGCCATAGCCGGGACAGTCTCCTACGAGCAGTACTTC.

This clonotype was counted a few times. V gene TRBV7-2 combines with J gene TRBJ2-3; 8 bases match TRBD2. The CDR3 covers 17 residues. V shed 5 bases, J shed 2 bases, and the junction held 12 bases outside the gene matches. Germline V CDR1 and CDR2: SGHTA, FQGNSA. This CDR3 reads CASSLGTSSQNTDTQYF. The DNA for the CDR3 is TGTGCCAGCAGCCTCGGGACTAGTTCCCAAAACACAGATACGCAGTATTTT.

J is TRBJ2-7 and V is TRBV3-1; 9 bases are shared with TRBD2. CDR1 is LGHDT, CDR2 YNNKEL, per germline (reference sequence). The CDR3 extends over 16 amino acids. V was clipped by 0 bases and J by 1 base; unmatched bases: 4. The CDR3 reads CASSQDWLAGSYEQYF. The CDR3 region has the DNA TGTGCCAGCAGCCAAGATTGGCTAGCGGGGTCCTACGAGCAGTACTTC.

As regards this clonotype: A much larger clone differs from this one at a single base, so this may be a read error. The chain has TRBV28 and TRBJ2-3, with 8 bases identical to TRBD2. V lost 5 bases to trimming and J lost 6 bases; unmatched junction nucleotides: 10. Per germline, CDR1 MDHEN and CDR2 SYDVKM. The CDR3 consists of 15 residues. CDR3: CASSRLGGRSDTQYF. In nucleotides, the CDR3 is TGTGCCAGCAGTAGGCTTGGCGGGAGGTCGGATACGCAGTATTTT.

The chain recombines TRBV2 with TRBJ1-2; no firm D call. Trimming stripped 6 bases from V and 8 bases from J, with 10 bases between. The CDR3 runs to 11 residues. Germline V gene data show CDR1 as SNHLY and CDR2 as FYNNEI. The CDR3 DNA sequence: TGTGCCAGCAGCGCGTTCTGGGGCTACACCTTC. This sequence encodes CASSAFWGYTF.

Details on this clonotype: Just one base apart from a much larger clone, this may be a read error. The chain is built from TRBV7-2 and TRBJ1-5; no clear D gene. The CDR3 runs 15 residues. Germline assignment: CDR1 SGHTA and CDR2 FQGNSA. DNA for the CDR3: TGTGCCAGCAGCTTAGCAAGTCATAGCAATCAGCCCCAGAATTTT. This encodes CASSLASHSNQPQNF.

The chain employs TRBV19 and TRBJ2-1; 8 bases are shared with TRBD2. CDR3 size: 14 residues. Germline values: CDR1 LNHDA, CDR2 SQIVND (reference sequence). J gave up 8 bases and V 5 bases, and 8 bases lay outside the gene matches. For the CDR3, the DNA is TGTGCCAGTAGTTTTCGGGAGGGCACTGATGAGCAGTTCTTC. Residues: CASSFREGTDEQFF.

The CDR3 DNA sequence: TGCGCCAGCAGCCGCTTTGGGACAGGGTATAGCTACACCTTC. Its translation: CASSRFGTGYSYTF. This chain links TRBV4-1 with TRBJ1-2; TRBD1 matches 9 bases. Losses at the gene ends were 4 bases for V and 9 bases for J; bases not matched to a gene: 9. CDR3 length: 14 residues. CDR1 is MGHRA and CDR2 is YSYEKL in the germline V gene.

Points on this clonotype: Given a much more abundant clone one base away, this may be a read error. The DNA for the CDR3 is TGTGCCAGCACTTCGACTACAAAGGAGCTCGAGCAGTACTTC. Translated, it gives CASTSTTKELEQYF. This chain links TRBV6-5 with TRBJ2-7; D is perhaps TRBD2 (5 bases). This CDR3 is built from 14 residues. Germline V gives CDR1 MNHEY, CDR2 SVGAGI. Trimming removed 7 bases at V and 6 bases at J, with 19 bases between.

The chain has TRBV7-8 and TRBJ1-1; D is perhaps TRBD1 (5 bases). Trimming cost V 1 base and J 4 bases, with 19 bases left between them. Germline V gene sequence: CDR1 SGHVS, CDR2 FQNEAQ. This CDR3 spans 17 amino acids. The CDR3 loop is CASSLGAGMHGTTEAFF. The CDR3, as DNA: TGTGCCAGCAGCTTAGGAGCAGGGATGCATGGTACCACTGAAGCTTTCTTT.

V is TRBV4-1 and J is TRBJ1-5, with no clear D. This CDR3 has 15 residues. V was trimmed by 8 bases and J by 4 bases, leaving 18 bases between them. Germline V gene sequence: CDR1 MGHRA, CDR2 YSYEKL. CDR3 amino acids: CASASAPLGNQPQHF. CDR3 coding DNA: TGCGCCAGCGCCTCAGCACCGCTGGGTAATCAGCCCCAGCATTTT.

On this clonotype itself: One junction end does not reproduce the germline sequence, and a read error may be involved. The rearrangement joins TRBV27 to TRBJ2-7; tentatively, D is TRBD1 (6 bases). The CDR3 spans 16 residues. Looked up from germline, CDR1 is MNHEY and CDR2 is SMNVEV (reference sequence). In DNA form, the CDR3 reads TGCGCCAGCAGTTTAAGTAGGACAGAGGGCTGGTACGAGCAGTACTTC. Amino acid sequence: CASSLSRTEGWYEQYF.

This rearrangement joins TRBV2 to TRBJ2-3; 8 nucleotides line up with TRBD1. The V and J ends lost 6 bases and 7 bases, in that order; junction bases with no gene match: 9. Germline V gives CDR1 SNHLY, CDR2 FYNNEI. The CDR3 consists of 14 residues. The CDR3 sequence is CASSDRGSSYTQYF. For the CDR3, the DNA is TGTGCCAGCAGCGACAGGGGAAGTTCATATACGCAGTATTTT.

The V and J genes are TRBV7-9 and TRBJ2-7; tentative D call: TRBD1 (6 bases). CDR1 is SEHNR and CDR2 is FQNEAQ in the germline V gene (reference sequence). V lost 8 bases and J 6 bases, leaving 17 bases between the germline ends. There are 13 residues in the CDR3. DNA of the CDR3: TGTGCCAGCCGGACAGTACTGACCTCCGAGCAGTACTTC. This gives the protein CASRTVLTSEQYF.

This clonotype was counted ten times or more. One base away lies a much larger clone, so this may be a sequencing read error. The rearrangement joins TRBV7-8 to TRBJ2-7; D not resolved. CDR1 SGHVS and CDR2 FQNEAQ come from the germline V gene. Between the trimmed V and J ends, which lost 1 base and 3 bases, there was a span of 1 base. The CDR3 is 11 residues long. CDR3 loop: CASSLDYEQYF. CDR3 coding DNA: TGTGCCAGCAGCTTAGACTACGAGCAGTACTTC.

Notes on this clonotype: This clone may be a read error of a much larger clone one base away. This chain uses TRBV20-1 with TRBJ2-5, with a possible D match to TRBD2 (7 bases). The CDR3 totals 14 residues. Germline-derived CDR1 and CDR2 are DFQATT and SNEGSKA (reference sequence). V shed 3 bases and J shed 0 bases, with 11 bases lying between them. The chain's CDR3 is CSASKGGYQETQYF. The CDR3 nucleotides are TGCAGTGCTAGCAAGGGGGGGTACCAAGAGACCCAGTACTTC.

The chain uses TRBV20-1 and TRBJ2-7; 13 nucleotides match TRBD2. Trimming cost V 3 bases and J 12 bases; bases outside gene matches: 5. This CDR3 has 12 amino acids. The germline V gene encodes CDR1 DFQATT and CDR2 SNEGSKA (reference sequence). CDR3 nucleotide sequence: TGCAGTGCTAGTGGACTAGCGGGAGTGTCGTACTTC. It translates to CSASGLAGVSYF.